The clone carrying this TCR beta chain was seen repeatedly, ten times or more. Looked up from germline, CDR1 is SGHTA and CDR2 is FQGNSA. The CDR3 length is 13 residues. V was pared by 2 bases and J by 8 bases, with 10 bases between. The data were obtained in a study of neurological immune-mediated disorders. The team produced cDNA through 5'RACE using 10-nucleotide random UMIs. TCRdb itself ran the 5' RACE reads through MiXCR, one entry per CDR3 protein. The table shows 74,000 or so distinct CDR3 sequences, with 9.4% occurring only once. The TCR sequence derives from a man aged 45-60 years in good health. Sample: PBMCs. The J gene is TRBJ2-1, the V gene TRBV7-2; D is possibly TRBD2 (6 bases). This CDR3 is CASSLSRRDEQFF. In nucleotides, the CDR3 is TGTGCCAGCAGCTTAAGTCGGAGGGATGAGCAGTTCTTC.